One sample yielded the 27 T cell receptor beta chains listed below, sequenced in a study of blood T cell repertoires in COVID-19 (dated by TCRdb to the early 2020s). Library method: the immunoSEQ multiplex PCR assay. As stored in TCRdb, this immuneACCESS dataset retains in-frame rearrangements with V and J assigned. A fraction of the clones does not appear; measured against another copy, unresolved V genes explain less than half of the discrepancy, and the remainder lacks a known reason. A total of roughly 250,000 clones appear in this sample, approximately 85% of them only once. Of the sample, roughly 4% falls within the top ten clones. The sample consisted of PBMCs or T cells enriched from blood (not recorded which). Receptor source: a woman aged 25 to 39 who had recovered from COVID-19.

The chain is built from TRBV7-3 and TRBJ1-1, with TRBD1 identical over 9 bases. The CDR3 totals 14 residues. Germline CDR1 and CDR2: SGHTA and FQGTGA. Losses at the gene ends were 4 bases for V and 11 bases for J; bases not matched to a gene: 11. This CDR3 reads CASSSDRGTLGAFF. DNA of the CDR3: TGTGCCAGCAGCTCGGACAGGGGTACGCTCGGTGCTTTCTTT. The complete variable domain, with remaining parts taken from reference TRBV7-3 and TRBJ1-1, reads GAGVSQTPSNKVTEKGKYVELRCDPISGHTALYWYRQSLGQGPEFLIYFQGTGAADDSGLPNDRFFAVRPEGSVSTLKIQRTERGDSAVYLCASSSDRGTLGAFFGQGTRLTVV.

The genes are TRBV29-1 and TRBJ1-2; tentative D call: TRBD1 (6 bases). From germline, CDR1 is SQVTM and CDR2 ANQGSEA. Trimming took 3 bases from V and 4 from J, leaving 12 bases between them. This CDR3 has 13 amino acids. CDR3 region: CSVDVQGIYGYTF. The CDR3 DNA follows: TGCAGCGTTGACGTACAGGGTATCTATGGCTACACCTTC.

V is TRBV7-3 and J is TRBJ2-3; 7 bases agree with TRBD2. There are 13 residues in the CDR3. Germline V gene sequence: CDR1 SGHTA, CDR2 FQGTGA. The CDR3 protein is CSSGLLGTDTQYF. The CDR3 DNA follows: TGTTCTAGCGGTCTCTTGGGAACAGATACGCAGTATTTT. Combining the CDR3 with reference TRBV7-3 and TRBJ2-3 gives the whole variable domain GAGVSQTPSNKVTEKGKYVELRCDPISGHTALYWYRQSLGQGPEFLIYFQGTGAADDSGLPNDRFFAVRPEGSVSTLKIQRTERGDSAVYLCSSGLLGTDTQYFGPGTRLTVL.

The CDR3 loop reads CASSLTGSVTEAFF. The DNA of the CDR3 is TGTGCCAGCAGCTTAACAGGGTCGGTAACTGAAGCTTTCTTT. The chain is built from TRBV11-2 and TRBJ1-1, with a possible D match to TRBD1 (6 bases). The CDR3 spans 14 residues. Trimming removed 2 bases at V and 5 bases at J, with 12 bases between. Germline V lookup: CDR1 SGHAT, CDR2 FQNNGV.

The chain recombines TRBV6-6 with TRBJ1-2, with 7 bases that match TRBD1. The V and J ends lost 2 bases and 3 bases, in that order; junction bases with no gene match: 9. This CDR3 region has 16 residues. CDR1 and CDR2 (germline): MNHNY, SVGAGI (reference sequence). The CDR3 sequence: CASSYKRDSPDYGYTF. As DNA, the CDR3 is TGTGCCAGCAGTTACAAAAGGGACAGTCCAGACTATGGCTACACCTTC.

The chain employs TRBV7-3 and TRBJ1-1; unclear D gene. The CDR3 runs to 13 residues. Germline lookup yields CDR1 SGHTA and CDR2 FQGTGA. V was clipped by 2 bases and J by 5 bases, with 9 bases between them. In nucleotides, the CDR3 is TGTGCCAGCAGCTTAGGTTCCGGGACTGAAGCTTTCTTT. It codes for CASSLGSGTEAFF.

This chain joins TRBV6-5 and TRBJ1-1, with D perhaps matching TRBD1 (5 bases). Between the trimmed V and J ends, which lost 5 bases and 5 bases, there was a span of 15 bases. The CDR3 sequence is 14 residues long. The V gene's germline CDR1 is MNHEY and CDR2 SVGAGI. The CDR3 region has the DNA TGTGCCAGCAGTCACAAGGAGGAGGGGACTGAAGCTTTCTTT. Its translation: CASSHKEEGTEAFF.

The rearrangement links TRBV6-1 to TRBJ2-1; D is uncertain. The CDR3 covers 15 residues. Trimming shortened V by 2 bases and J by 0 bases, and 8 bases separated the two germline ends. Germline V gene sequence: CDR1 MNHNS, CDR2 SASEGT. The CDR3 loop reads CASSEHPSSYNEQFF. CDR3 DNA sequence: TGTGCCAGCAGTGAACATCCGAGCTCCTACAATGAGCAGTTCTTC.

The rearrangement uses TRBV11-2 and TRBJ1-5; TRBD1 matches at 9 bases. The CDR3 length is 15 residues. J gave up 5 bases and V 3 bases, and 5 bases lay outside the gene matches. CDR1 and CDR2 (germline): SGHAT, FQNNGV. In DNA, the CDR3 is TGTGCCAGCAGCTTGGGACAGGGTTGGGATCAGCCCCAGCATTTT. It yields the protein CASSLGQGWDQPQHF.

The chain carries TRBV30 and TRBJ2-5, with D hard to call. The CDR3 spans 15 residues. The V gene lost 1 base and the J gene lost 5 bases, with 17 bases spanning the gap. Per the germline V gene, CDR1 is GTSNPN and CDR2 is SVGIG (reference sequence). The CDR3 DNA reads as TGTGCCTGGAGTGCCCAGGTTCATGGTGGGGAGACCCAGTACTTC. This codes for CAWSAQVHGGETQYF.

This sequence joins TRBV28 and TRBJ2-5, with TRBD2 as a possible D gene (6 bases). V shed 1 base and J shed 1 base, with 10 bases lying between them. There are 15 residues in the CDR3. The germline V gene encodes CDR1 MDHEN and CDR2 SYDVKM. The CDR3 loop is CASSLSGRSQETQYF. CDR3 nucleotides: TGTGCCAGCAGTTTATCCGGGAGATCCCAAGAGACCCAGTACTTC.

The rearrangement joins TRBV28 to TRBJ2-2, with 7 bases matching TRBD2. Losses at the gene ends were 5 bases for V and 7 bases for J; bases not matched to a gene: 10. Looked up from germline, CDR1 is MDHEN and CDR2 is SYDVKM. The CDR3 spans 15 residues. The CDR3 DNA sequence: TGTGCCAGCAGTCCCCCTCGGAGGACTAGCGGGGAGCTGTTTTTT. Its translation: CASSPPRRTSGELFF.

The gene calls are TRBV14 and TRBJ2-7; 10 bases are shared with TRBD1. The CDR3 spans 15 residues. With 4 bases clipped from V and 2 bases from J, the junction kept 5 bases outside the gene matches. Germline V gene data show CDR1 as SGHDN and CDR2 as FVKESK. CDR3 DNA: TGTGCCAGCAGCCGAACCGGGACAGGGGCCTACGAGCAGTACTTC. It codes for CASSRTGTGAYEQYF.

This clone occurred a few times. CDR3 sequence (DNA): TGTGCCAGCAGTTTGCCGGGACAGAATTCACCCCTCCACTTT. As protein: CASSLPGQNSPLHF. The chain recombines TRBV28 with TRBJ1-6; TRBD1 aligns across 7 bases. The CDR3 totals 14 residues. Germline V gene sequence: CDR1 MDHEN, CDR2 SYDVKM. The ends lost 3 bases at V and 7 bases at J; junction bases unmatched: 3.

The chain couples TRBV5-1 to TRBJ1-6, with D possibly being TRBD1 (6 bases). CDR1 is SGHRS and CDR2 is YFSETQ in the germline V gene. The CDR3 is 16 amino acids. Trimming pared 0 bases from V and 6 bases from J, leaving 13 bases between. This CDR3 is CASSLDGQLFNSPLHF. The CDR3 bases are TGCGCCAGCAGCTTGGATGGACAGCTCTTTAATTCACCCCTCCACTTT. Full variable domain (rest looked up from reference TRBV5-1 and TRBJ1-6): KAGVTQTPRYLIKTRGQQVTLSCSPISGHRSVSWYQQTPGQGLQFLFEYFSETQRNKGNFPGRFSGRQFSNSRSEMNVSTLELGDSALYLCASSLDGQLFNSPLHFGNGTRLTVT.

The chain recombines TRBV27 with TRBJ1-2, with 7 bases lining up with TRBD1. Germline lookup yields CDR1 MNHEY and CDR2 SMNVEV (reference sequence). The CDR3 loop spans 15 amino acids. V shed 3 bases, J shed 5 bases, and the junction held 9 bases outside the gene matches. The CDR3 is CASSLRQGVGYGYTF. The DNA of the CDR3 is TGTGCCAGCAGTTTGAGGCAGGGGGTAGGGTATGGCTACACCTTC.

This chain uses TRBV11-2 with TRBJ2-3; 9 nucleotides align to TRBD2. CDR3 length equals 17 residues. From germline, CDR1 is SGHAT and CDR2 FQNNGV. V lost 4 bases to trimming and J lost 1 base; unmatched junction nucleotides: 9. This CDR3 reads CASSSLPERGGTDTQYF. The DNA of the CDR3 is TGTGCCAGCAGCTCCCTCCCTGAGCGGGGGGGCACAGATACGCAGTATTTT.

V is TRBV9 and J is TRBJ1-1; D remains unclear. The CDR3 sequence is 13 residues long. Germline CDR1 is SGDLS and CDR2 is YYNGEE. With 4 bases removed from V and 0 bases from J, the gap between germline ends came to 7 bases. The CDR3 spells CASSLDLNTEAFF. The CDR3 DNA sequence: TGTGCCAGCAGCCTAGACTTGAACACTGAAGCTTTCTTT.

This rearrangement joins TRBV11-3 to TRBJ1-1; D might be TRBD1 (6 bases). The CDR3 has 15 residues. V was trimmed by 3 bases and J by 3 bases, leaving 14 bases between them. Germline V gene lookup returns CDR1 SGHNT and CDR2 YENEEA. The chain's CDR3 is CASSFTGQVDTEAFF. The CDR3 nucleotides read TGTGCCAGCAGCTTTACGGGACAAGTAGACACTGAAGCTTTCTTT.

The V gene is TRBV10-2, the J gene TRBJ2-3, with 9 positions matching TRBD1. V was clipped by 3 bases and J by 9 bases; unmatched bases: 7. CDR1 is WSHSY and CDR2 is SAAADI in the germline V gene. This CDR3 is built from 14 residues. CDR3 sequence reads: CASSEQGQGVTQYF. The CDR3 DNA is TGCGCCAGCAGTGAACAGGGACAGGGAGTCACGCAGTATTTT.

This clone appeared a few times. The chain combines TRBV4-1 with TRBJ1-2; maybe TRBD1 (5 bases). The CDR3 length is 15 residues. Germline loops: CDR1 MGHRA, CDR2 YSYEKL. V dropped 1 base and J dropped 4 bases, with 13 bases sitting between them. The CDR3 DNA follows: TGCGCCAGCAGCCAAGGCAGGGCTCCCGTCTATGGCTACACCTTC. It is translated as CASSQGRAPVYGYTF.

The CDR3: CASTAGDFLHEQFF. The CDR3, as DNA: TGTGCCAGCACGGCGGGTGACTTTTTGCATGAGCAGTTCTTC. The chain links TRBV6-5 to TRBJ2-1, with D possibly TRBD2 on 5 matching bases. Germline assignment: CDR1 MNHEY and CDR2 SVGAGI. Trimming left V 7 bases short and J 8 bases short, with 18 bases between. The CDR3 covers 14 residues.

This sequence joins TRBV19 and TRBJ2-1; 7 bases map to TRBD2. Trimming at V came to 2 bases and at J to 3 bases, leaving 4 bases not matched to a gene. The CDR3 runs 15 residues. The germline V gene encodes CDR1 LNHDA and CDR2 SQIVND (reference sequence). The CDR3 protein is CASSITSADYNEQFF. The CDR3 DNA is TGTGCCAGTAGTATAACTAGCGCAGACTACAATGAGCAGTTCTTC. The full variable domain, its missing parts supplied by reference TRBV19 and TRBJ2-1, is DGGITQSPKYLFRKEGQNVTLSCEQNLNHDAMYWYRQDPGQGLRLIYYSQIVNDFQKGDIAEGYSVSREKKESFPLTVTSAQKNPTAFYLCASSITSADYNEQFFGPGTRLTVL.

The CDR3 bases are TGTGCCAGCAGCTTACAAGGGACTAGCGGGAAGGGTACGCAGTATTTT. Its translation is CASSLQGTSGKGTQYF. The J gene is TRBJ2-3, the V gene TRBV7-9; 13 positions agree with TRBD2. Trimming took 2 bases from V and 8 from J; bases not matched to a gene: 7. This CDR3 has 16 residues. CDR1 SEHNR and CDR2 FQNEAQ come from the germline V gene (reference sequence).

The rearrangement links TRBV11-2 to TRBJ2-1; D is perhaps TRBD2 (7 bases). Trimming took off 2 bases at V and 9 bases at J, with 17 bases between the two ends. Germline CDR1 and CDR2: SGHAT and FQNNGV. This CDR3 is built from 15 residues. The chain's CDR3 is CASSLLGGVRGEQFF. In DNA, the CDR3 is TGTGCCAGCAGCTTATTAGGGGGGGTTAGAGGTGAGCAGTTCTTC.

This chain links TRBV25-1 with TRBJ2-3; 7 nucleotides agree with TRBD2. The CDR3 loop spans 13 amino acids. Germline lookup yields CDR1 MGHDK and CDR2 SYGVNS. V was clipped by 3 bases and J by 6 bases; unmatched bases: 3. Written as DNA, the CDR3 is TGTGCCAGCAGTGACGGACTAGGGGATACGCAGTATTTT. It codes for CASSDGLGDTQYF.

This clone was seen a few times. V gene TRBV9 combines with J gene TRBJ2-3; 7 positions agree with TRBD2. The CDR3 has 13 amino acids. Losses at the gene ends were 4 bases for V and 4 bases for J; bases not matched to a gene: 3. Looked up from germline, CDR1 is SGDLS and CDR2 is YYNGEE. The CDR3 sequence: CASSKRGADTQYF. The CDR3 DNA reads as TGTGCCAGCAGCAAACGGGGGGCAGATACGCAGTATTTT.